This passage covers 22 T cell receptor beta chains from one sample sequenced in a study of shared clonotypes between healthy human individuals. This table comes from immunoSEQ multiplex PCR, and its TCRdb copy is limited to in-frame clones, with some not included. The sample yields fewer than 1.8 million clones, less than 99% seen once. Sequencing input: naive CD4+ T cells sorted from blood. Subset indicated: CD45RA+ positively selected. The receptors here all came from a man aged 25 to 45 in good health.

The V and J genes are TRBV7-2 and TRBJ1-1; no reliable D call. There are 13 residues in the CDR3. Germline V CDR1 and CDR2: SGHTA, FQGNSA. V lost 4 bases and J 11 bases, leaving 17 bases between the germline ends. The CDR3 sequence: CASSSSFLRNAFF. The CDR3 DNA follows: TGTGCCAGCAGCTCCTCGTTTCTGAGGAACGCTTTCTTT.

V usage is TRBV14 and J usage is TRBJ2-5; D call uncertain. Per germline, CDR1 SGHDN and CDR2 FVKESK. Trimming took 3 bases from V and 3 from J, leaving 11 bases between them. There are 14 residues in the CDR3. The CDR3 reads CASSQKRQKETQYF. CDR3 nucleotide sequence: TGTGCCAGCAGCCAGAAGAGACAAAAAGAGACCCAGTACTTC.

CDR3 nucleotides: TGTGCCAGCTCGCCTCGCGTCGGGAACTATGGCTACACCTTC. This gives the protein CASSPRVGNYGYTF. V is TRBV11-3 and J is TRBJ1-2; unclear D gene. CDR1 is SGHNT, CDR2 YENEEA, per germline. This CDR3 is built from 14 residues. Trimming stripped 8 bases from V and 2 bases from J, with 15 bases between.

This clone was seen just once. CDR3 amino acids: CASSPRDNSYQPQHF. The CDR3 nucleotides are TGTGCCAGCAGTCCTCGGGACAACTCCTATCAGCCCCAGCATTTT. This chain joins TRBV28 and TRBJ1-5; D may be TRBD1 (6 bases). The CDR3 covers 15 residues. Trimming pared 5 bases from V and 5 bases from J, leaving 16 bases between. Germline CDR1 is MDHEN and CDR2 is SYDVKM.

The CDR3 DNA follows: TGTGCCAGCAGCTTTCTTAGCGGGAACACCGGGGAGCTGTTTTTT. It specifies CASSFLSGNTGELFF. The chain has TRBV7-2 and TRBJ2-2, with D perhaps TRBD2 (6 bases). Germline V lookup: CDR1 SGHTA, CDR2 FQGNSA. Trimming removed 3 bases from V and 1 base from J, with 9 bases in between. The CDR3 runs to 15 residues.

V gene TRBV27 combines with J gene TRBJ1-2; the D gene is possibly TRBD1 (5 bases). Trimming took 0 bases from V and 8 from J, leaving 16 bases between them. The CDR3 sequence is 15 residues long. Germline assignment: CDR1 MNHEY and CDR2 SMNVEV (reference sequence). The CDR3 coding sequence is TGTGCCAGCAGTTTATCGTGGGACCGGGGCGAGGGCTACACCTTC. As protein: CASSLSWDRGEGYTF.

This clone was counted once. V usage is TRBV6-1 and J usage is TRBJ2-1; D tentatively reads TRBD1 or TRBD2 (5 bases each). CDR3 length equals 14 residues. The V and J ends lost 4 bases and 7 bases respectively, with 14 bases between them. In germline, CDR1 is MNHNS, CDR2 SASEGT. The CDR3 sequence: CASSVRGVDNEQFF. CDR3 DNA: TGTGCCAGCAGTGTGAGAGGGGTAGATAATGAGCAGTTCTTC.

This clone was detected once. This chain uses TRBV27 with TRBJ2-1; TRBD2 matches at 10 bases. J gave up 9 bases and V 6 bases, and 17 bases lay outside the gene matches. The CDR3 runs 17 residues. CDR1 is MNHEY and CDR2 is SMNVEV in the germline V gene (reference sequence). DNA for the CDR3: TGTGCCAGCAGCAGGACTAGCGGAACCTCCGGGGGCTTTGAGCAGTTCTTC. Translating it yields CASSRTSGTSGGFEQFF.

The CDR3 here is CASSAQGGFETQYF. CDR3 nucleotides: TGTGCCAGCAGCGCCCAGGGGGGGTTCGAGACCCAGTACTTC. The chain joins TRBV9 to TRBJ2-5; D is tentatively TRBD1 or TRBD2 (7 bases each). Per the germline V gene, CDR1 is SGDLS and CDR2 is YYNGEE. There are 14 residues in the CDR3. V lost 3 bases and J 5 bases, leaving 14 bases between the germline ends.

The table lists this clone with a few counts. In nucleotides, the CDR3 is TGTGCCAGCAGCTTGGTGCGGGACAGTGACTCGCTTGAAAAACTGTTTTTT. Translation gives CASSLVRDSDSLEKLFF. This rearrangement joins TRBV11-2 to TRBJ1-4; TRBD1 aligns across 7 bases. The J segment lost 7 bases and the V segment lost 3 bases, leaving 14 bases of the junction unmatched. CDR3 length: 17 amino acids. Germline V CDR1 and CDR2: SGHAT, FQNNGV.

The chain carries TRBV19 and TRBJ2-7; D may be TRBD1 or TRBD2 (5 bases each). Trimming removed 4 bases from V and 6 bases from J, with 10 bases in between. There are 12 residues in the CDR3. Germline CDR1 is LNHDA and CDR2 is SQIVND (reference sequence). In DNA, the CDR3 is TGTGCCAGTAGTAGGGACGGCGGCGAGCAGTACTTC. The encoded protein is CASSRDGGEQYF. The complete variable domain, with remaining parts taken from reference TRBV19 and TRBJ2-7, reads DGGITQSPKYLFRKEGQNVTLSCEQNLNHDAMYWYRQDPGQGLRLIYYSQIVNDFQKGDIAEGYSVSREKKESFPLTVTSAQKNPTAFYLCASSRDGGEQYFGPGTRLTVT.

This clone was observed a single time. The same CDR3 can be traced to other DNA sequences in this sample. The chain is built from TRBV7-3 and TRBJ2-3; possibly TRBD2 for D (6 bases). Deletions cut 2 bases from V and 1 base from J, with 10 bases between. Germline V gives CDR1 SGHTA, CDR2 FQGTGA. The CDR3 spans 15 residues. The CDR3 coding sequence is TGTGCCAGCAGCTTAGTGGGGGGACGCACAGATACGCAGTATTTT. It codes for CASSLVGGRTDTQYF.

A note on this clone: Other DNA sequences of this sample code for an identical CDR3. The rearrangement uses TRBV4-1 and TRBJ1-1; D gene ambiguous. The CDR3 sequence is 13 residues long. Germline lookup yields CDR1 MGHRA and CDR2 YSYEKL. The V gene lost 0 bases and the J gene lost 1 base, with 3 bases spanning the gap. The CDR3 nucleotides are TGCGCCAGCAGCCAAGACAGGAACACTGAAGCTTTCTTT. Translation: CASSQDRNTEAFF.

Details on this clone: Additional DNA sequences in this sample encode the identical CDR3. The rearrangement uses TRBV7-2 and TRBJ1-5, with D possibly matching TRBD1 (5 bases). This CDR3 is 13 amino acids long. V lost 3 bases, J lost 5 bases, and 8 bases lay in between. The germline gives CDR1 SGHTA, CDR2 FQGNSA. CDR3 DNA: TGTGCCAGCAGCTTTCAGGGAGATCAGCCCCAGCATTTT. Translation gives CASSFQGDQPQHF.

This chain connects TRBV28 to TRBJ2-7; 7 bases agree with TRBD2. Per the germline V gene, CDR1 is MDHEN and CDR2 is SYDVKM. The V and J ends lost 5 bases and 3 bases, in that order; junction bases with no gene match: 10. The CDR3 extends over 15 amino acids. CDR3 coding DNA: TGTGCCAGCAGTCCGACCTCTAGCGGCCTCTACGAGCAGTACTTC. Its translation: CASSPTSSGLYEQYF.

This chain joins TRBV4-2 and TRBJ2-5, with 14 bases matching TRBD2. CDR1 is LGHNA, CDR2 YNFKEQ, per germline. V was clipped by 2 bases and J by 5 bases; unmatched bases: 7. The CDR3 runs 17 residues. CDR3 DNA: TGTGCCAGCAGCCAATCGGCGACTAGCGGGAGGGCGGAGACCCAGTACTTC. Translated, it gives CASSQSATSGRAETQYF.

Comments on this clone: Germline and junction disagree at one end, which may indicate a read error. This chain uses TRBV7-2 with TRBJ1-3, with D uncertain. The CDR3 is 14 amino acids. The germline CDR1 and CDR2 sequences are SGHTA and FQGNSA. The CDR3 nucleotides read TGTGCCAGCAGCTTAAACCCCGCTGGCAACACCATATATTTT. Its protein product is CASSLNPAGNTIYF.

The rearrangement joins TRBV27 to TRBJ1-2; TRBD1 might be the D (5 bases). CDR3 length: 17 amino acids. The V end was cut by 6 bases, the J end by 4 bases, with 24 bases between. The germline V gene encodes CDR1 MNHEY and CDR2 SMNVEV (reference sequence). CDR3 residues: CASSRYQRQPLAYGYTF. CDR3 DNA sequence: TGTGCCAGCAGCCGATACCAACGACAGCCCCTCGCCTATGGCTACACCTTC.

The chain combines TRBV11-2 with TRBJ2-3; TRBD1 is a possible D gene (5 bases). Trimming pared 1 base from V and 6 bases from J, leaving 8 bases between. The germline V gene encodes CDR1 SGHAT and CDR2 FQNNGV. The CDR3 has 13 residues. CDR3 protein: CASSLGYRDTQYF. In DNA form, the CDR3 reads TGTGCCAGCAGCTTAGGGTACAGGGATACGCAGTATTTT.

The chain carries TRBV25-1 and TRBJ1-5, with D unresolved. CDR1 is MGHDK and CDR2 is SYGVNS in the germline V gene. V shed 2 bases and J shed 4 bases, with 12 bases lying between them. The CDR3 runs 15 residues. As DNA, the CDR3 is TGTGCCAGCAGTGAAAGCGGAGGGTTGAATCAGCCCCAGCATTTT. It specifies CASSESGGLNQPQHF.

The V and J genes are TRBV28 and TRBJ1-4, with D perhaps TRBD1 (5 bases). V was pared by 8 bases and J by 0 bases, with 13 bases between. The CDR3 length is 15 residues. The germline CDR1 and CDR2 sequences are MDHEN and SYDVKM. CDR3 amino acids: CASGGGRATNEKLFF. CDR3 sequence (DNA): TGTGCCAGCGGGGGTGGTCGAGCAACTAATGAAAAACTGTTTTTT.

The chain carries TRBV18 and TRBJ2-2; D tentatively fits TRBD1 or TRBD2 (5 bases each). The V and J ends lost 4 bases and 0 bases respectively, with 30 bases between them. CDR1 and CDR2 from the germline V gene are KGHSH and LQKENI. The CDR3 has 22 residues. The CDR3 region is CASSHGQDRERRPDANTGELFF. CDR3 nucleotides: TGTGCCAGCTCACACGGACAAGACCGGGAACGCCGACCGGATGCGAACACCGGGGAGCTGTTTTTT. Based on the CDR3 plus reference TRBV18 and TRBJ2-2, the full variable domain is NAGVMQNPRHLVRRRGQEARLRCSPMKGHSHVYWYRQLPEEGLKFMVYLQKENIIDESGMPKERFSAEFPKEGPSILRIQQVVRGDSAAYFCASSHGQDRERRPDANTGELFFGEGSRLTVL.